This entry is about one T cell receptor beta chain. This specimen belongs to a study of cytomegalovirus exposure and HLA in healthy donors. Study-level background: Genotyping of roughly 400 donors showed that approximately 83% belonged to the Caucasian-associated ancestry cluster.

Primers included in the PCR were 60 Vbeta and 13 Jbeta primers. Clones were read by immunoSEQ multiplex PCR, and TCRdb kept only the in-frame ones, dropping some. The table records about 98,000 clones, 80% to 90% of them present only once. As for the donors, each was a healthy bone marrow donor. CDR1 MNHEY and CDR2 SMNVEV come from the germline V gene (reference sequence). The CDR3 is 16 residues long. Losses at the gene ends were 6 bases for V and 6 bases for J; bases not matched to a gene: 8. V and J are TRBV27 and TRBJ2-3; 14 bases map to TRBD2. This receptor was obtained from a man aged 40-55 years in good health and CMV-seronegative. Sequenced: PBMCs. CDR3 residues: CASSSGLAGGFDTQYF. The CDR3, as DNA: TGTGCCAGCAGCAGTGGACTAGCGGGGGGATTTGATACGCAGTATTTT.